These 26 T cell receptor beta chains were sequenced from one sample in a study of cytomegalovirus exposure and HLA in healthy donors. The PCR used 60 Vbeta and 13 Jbeta primers. Data came from immunoSEQ multiplex PCR; TCRdb stores just in-frame clones and leaves some out. The sample lists roughly 170,000 clones; around 77% were seen once. The sample consisted of PBMCs. Receptor source: a woman younger than 45 in good health and CMV-seronegative.

The count of this clone is one. CDR3 in DNA: TGTGCCAGCAGCTTACAGGAACCTAACTACGAGCAGTACTTC. As protein: CASSLQEPNYEQYF. The chain links TRBV7-6 to TRBJ2-7; D is unresolved. CDR1 is SGHVS and CDR2 is FNYEAQ in the germline V gene. The CDR3 runs 14 residues. Trimming left V 2 bases short and J 3 bases short, with 11 bases between.

The J gene is TRBJ2-3, the V gene TRBV6-1; D perhaps matches TRBD1 (6 bases). Trimming left V 6 bases short and J 1 base short, with 11 bases between. Per germline, CDR1 MNHNS and CDR2 SASEGT. The CDR3 consists of 14 residues. The CDR3 DNA follows: TGTGCCAGCAGAGGGACACTGGGCACAGATACGCAGTATTTT. It is translated as CASRGTLGTDTQYF.

The rearrangement links TRBV10-3 to TRBJ1-4, with a tentative D call TRBD1 (5 bases). CDR3 length: 15 residues. Germline V gene sequence: CDR1 ENHRY, CDR2 SYGVKD. Trimming removed 2 bases from V and 7 bases from J, with 14 bases in between. The CDR3 spells CAISEGHNSGEKLFF. CDR3 bases: TGTGCCATCAGTGAGGGACACAATTCGGGTGAAAAACTGTTTTTT.

V gene TRBV29-1 combines with J gene TRBJ2-3; tentative D call: TRBD1 (5 bases). Looked up from germline, CDR1 is SQVTM and CDR2 is ANQGSEA. This CDR3 has 13 residues. V was shortened by 2 bases and J by 1 base, with 7 bases between the two germline ends. The CDR3 DNA reads TGCAGCGTTGAACTACAGGGCACAGATACGCAGTATTTT. Translating gives CSVELQGTDTQYF.

This chain uses TRBV29-1 with TRBJ2-3; TRBD1 is a possible D gene (6 bases). CDR1 is SQVTM and CDR2 is ANQGSEA in the germline V gene. The CDR3 has 15 residues. V was trimmed by 6 bases and J by 1 base, leaving 17 bases between them. The CDR3 coding sequence is TGCAGCGTCGCCAGGGGAAAACCAGGCACAGATACGCAGTATTTT. Amino acid sequence: CSVARGKPGTDTQYF.

The chain is built from TRBV7-2 and TRBJ2-4; TRBD2 aligns across 10 bases. The CDR3 covers 18 residues. The ends lost 0 bases at V and 2 bases at J; junction bases unmatched: 7. Germline V lookup: CDR1 SGHTA, CDR2 FQGNSA. The CDR3 bases are TGTGCCAGCAGCTTAGCGGGGGCTAGCGGGAGTCCCAAAAACATTCAGTACTTC. Translation: CASSLAGASGSPKNIQYF. The full variable domain, rest sourced from reference TRBV7-2 and TRBJ2-4, is GAGVSQSPSNKVTEKGKDVELRCDPISGHTALYWYRQSLGQGLEFLIYFQGNSAPDKSGLPSDRFSAERTGGSVSTLTIQRTQQEDSAVYLCASSLAGASGSPKNIQYFGAGTRLSVL.

The chain carries TRBV2 and TRBJ1-6, with a weak D call TRBD1 (6 bases). Trimming cost V 4 bases and J 5 bases, with 12 bases left between them. CDR1 and CDR2 (germline): SNHLY, FYNNEI. The CDR3 has 15 residues. In DNA form, the CDR3 reads TGTGCCAGCAGTGTCGTCGGGACACATAATTCACCCCTCCACTTT. Encoded protein: CASSVVGTHNSPLHF.

CDR3 sequence (DNA): TGTGCCAGCAGCCCGGGACTAGCGGGAACTCAAGAGACCCAGTACTTC. It yields the protein CASSPGLAGTQETQYF. This chain connects TRBV7-8 to TRBJ2-5; 13 bases fit TRBD2. V gave up 5 bases and J gave up 2 bases; unmatched junction bases: 5. The CDR3 runs 16 residues. Germline CDR1 is SGHVS and CDR2 is FQNEAQ.

The V gene is TRBV11-3, the J gene TRBJ1-1; D not resolved. Trimming stripped 7 bases from V and 3 bases from J, with 15 bases between. The CDR3 has 14 amino acids. In germline, CDR1 is SGHNT, CDR2 YENEEA. CDR3 loop: CASKKSGEYTEAFF. The CDR3 coding sequence is TGTGCCAGCAAAAAATCCGGGGAGTACACTGAAGCTTTCTTT. The full variable domain, with the rest looked up from reference TRBV11-3 and TRBJ1-1, is EAGVVQSPRYKIIEKKQPVAFWCNPISGHNTLYWYLQNLGQGPELLIRYENEEAVDDSQLPKDRFSAERLKGVDSTLKIQPAELGDSAVYLCASKKSGEYTEAFFGQGTRLTVV.

The chain combines TRBV6-1 with TRBJ2-1; 9 nucleotides align to TRBD2. The V gene's germline CDR1 is MNHNS and CDR2 SASEGT. This CDR3 spans 15 amino acids. The J segment lost 1 base and the V segment lost 7 bases, leaving 5 bases of the junction unmatched. CDR3 in amino acids: CASIRTSGSYNEQFF. The CDR3 DNA sequence: TGTGCCAGCATAAGAACTAGCGGGTCCTACAATGAGCAGTTCTTC.

This clone was counted only a few times. V gene TRBV29-1 combines with J gene TRBJ1-5, with 9 bases identical to TRBD1. From germline, CDR1 is SQVTM and CDR2 ANQGSEA. Trimming cost V 4 bases and J 7 bases; bases outside gene matches: 11. This CDR3 has 15 amino acids. The CDR3 DNA follows: TGCAGCGTTGTAGTTCGGACAGGGGTTGGGCAGCCCCAGCATTTT. Translated, it gives CSVVVRTGVGQPQHF.

The chain is built from TRBV4-3 and TRBJ2-5; TRBD2 aligns across 9 bases. Germline CDR1 LGHNA, CDR2 YSLEER. V lost 1 base and J lost 1; bases outside the gene matches: 10. The CDR3 runs 18 residues. The CDR3 region has the DNA TGCGCCAGCAGCCAAGCCCCTGAGGGAGCGGGAGGCCAAGAGACCCAGTACTTC. Protein sequence: CASSQAPEGAGGQETQYF.

The rearrangement uses TRBV5-1 and TRBJ2-3, with 9 bases that match TRBD2. Per the germline V gene, CDR1 is SGHRS and CDR2 is YFSETQ. This CDR3 spans 15 amino acids. With V trimmed by 3 bases and J by 2 bases, 4 bases remained unmatched. The CDR3 loop is CASSSRLAVTDTQYF. For the CDR3, the DNA is TGCGCCAGCAGCTCCCGACTAGCGGTCACAGATACGCAGTATTTT.

This rearrangement joins TRBV6-1 to TRBJ1-1; 7 positions match TRBD1. V trimming: 8 bases; J trimming: 0 bases; junction bases outside the gene matches: 9. The CDR3 is 15 amino acids. From germline, CDR1 is MNHNS and CDR2 SASEGT. The CDR3 loop reads CASQVYRGMNTEAFF. CDR3 DNA sequence: TGTGCCAGCCAAGTTTACAGGGGAATGAACACTGAAGCTTTCTTT.

The chain recombines TRBV7-6 with TRBJ1-2; the D is unclear. The V end lost 2 bases, the J end lost 2 bases, and 12 bases lay between the germline ends. CDR3 length: 15 residues. Germline CDR1 and CDR2: SGHVS and FNYEAQ. The CDR3 nucleotides read TGTGCCAGCAGCTTATCGGCGGGCAGAAACTATGGCTACACCTTC. This gives the protein CASSLSAGRNYGYTF. The whole variable domain, filled in from reference TRBV7-6 and TRBJ1-2, reads GAGVSQSPRYKVTKRGQDVALRCDPISGHVSLYWYRQALGQGPEFLTYFNYEAQQDKSGLPNDRFSAERPEGSISTLTIQRTEQRDSAMYRCASSLSAGRNYGYTFGSGTRLTVV.

The chain uses TRBV28 and TRBJ1-5; 11 bases map to TRBD1. The germline V gene encodes CDR1 MDHEN and CDR2 SYDVKM. Trimming took 2 bases from V and 5 from J; bases not matched to a gene: 11. This CDR3 region has 18 residues. In DNA form, the CDR3 reads TGTGCCAGCAGTTTACCGGACAGGGGGCTTCTGGAATATCAGCCCCAGCATTTT. Protein product: CASSLPDRGLLEYQPQHF.

The chain employs TRBV6-5 and TRBJ2-1; the match to TRBD2 covers 13 bases. The CDR3 loop spans 15 amino acids. Germline CDR1 is MNHEY and CDR2 is SVGAGI. Trimming at V came to 5 bases and at J to 6 bases, leaving 4 bases not matched to a gene. In DNA form, the CDR3 reads TGTGCCAGCAGTGGGGGACTAGCGGGACCCAATGAGCAGTTCTTC. Protein sequence: CASSGGLAGPNEQFF.

V gene TRBV20-1 combines with J gene TRBJ2-7, with 9 nucleotides matching TRBD1. Germline CDR1 and CDR2: DFQATT and SNEGSKA (reference sequence). The CDR3 runs to 11 residues. The V and J ends lost 7 bases and 7 bases, in that order; junction bases with no gene match: 5. The CDR3 nucleotides read TGCAGTGTCTACAGGGGGCGTGAGCAGTACTTC. This codes for CSVYRGREQYF.

This clone was detected only once. A read error may produce the germline difference seen at one junction end. J is TRBJ1-2 and V is TRBV7-9; the D is unclear. The CDR3 is 16 residues long. Germline assignment: CDR1 SEHNR and CDR2 FQNEAQ (reference sequence). The CDR3: CSSSKLEETINYGYTF. CDR3 DNA sequence: TGTTCCAGCAGCAAATTGGAGGAGACGATTAACTATGGCTACACCTTC.

The chain couples TRBV2 to TRBJ1-2, with 7 bases lining up with TRBD1. The CDR3 spans 14 residues. Germline CDR1 reads SNHLY; CDR2 reads FYNNEI. V trimming: 6 bases; J trimming: 2 bases; junction bases outside the gene matches: 6. CDR3 loop: CASSQRTGNYGYTF. The CDR3, as DNA: TGTGCCAGCAGCCAAAGGACAGGAAACTATGGCTACACCTTC.

This clone occurred a few times. The chain joins TRBV5-5 to TRBJ2-6; no definite D call. V shed 4 bases and J shed 2 bases, with 10 bases lying between them. Germline assignment: CDR1 SGHKS and CDR2 YYEKEE (reference sequence). This CDR3 comprises 15 residues. CDR3 sequence reads: CASSRNSPGANVLTF. CDR3 nucleotide sequence: TGTGCCAGCAGCCGAAACAGCCCTGGGGCCAACGTCCTGACTTTC.

This sequence joins TRBV7-8 and TRBJ1-3, with TRBD1 as a possible D gene (6 bases). Trimming took off 4 bases at V and 4 bases at J, with 8 bases between the two ends. The CDR3 loop spans 13 amino acids. From germline, CDR1 is SGHVS and CDR2 FQNEAQ. The CDR3 is CASSSGQGNTIYF. The CDR3 nucleotides read TGTGCCAGCAGCTCTGGACAGGGAAACACCATATATTTT.

Here the CDR3 reads CASSQEASSGSRYEQYF. CDR3 bases: TGTGCCAGCAGCCAAGAGGCATCTAGCGGGAGTCGTTACGAGCAGTACTTC. This sequence joins TRBV4-2 and TRBJ2-7; 10 bases match TRBD2. Germline V gives CDR1 LGHNA, CDR2 YNFKEQ. The junction had 9 bases not matched to a gene; V was cut back by 0 bases and J by 4 bases. There are 17 residues in the CDR3.

This sequence joins TRBV5-1 and TRBJ1-5; the D gene is possibly TRBD1 (5 bases). V was pared by 4 bases and J by 7 bases, with 15 bases between. The CDR3 sequence is 14 residues long. CDR1 and CDR2 from the germline V gene are SGHRS and YFSETQ. This CDR3 is CASSPRVSGQPQHF. The DNA of the CDR3 is TGCGCCAGCAGCCCCAGGGTTTCGGGCCAGCCCCAGCATTTT.

V gene TRBV28 combines with J gene TRBJ2-7; the D is unclear. Germline CDR1 and CDR2: MDHEN and SYDVKM. Trimming removed 6 bases from V and 5 bases from J, with 14 bases in between. The CDR3 is 13 residues long. For the CDR3, the DNA is TGTGCCAGCAGCCCCCTTACACCGCACGAGCAGTACTTC. Protein product: CASSPLTPHEQYF.

This clone was seen just once. The rearrangement uses TRBV29-1 and TRBJ2-2, with a tentative D call TRBD2 (7 bases). CDR1 and CDR2 (germline): SQVTM, ANQGSEA. CDR3 length equals 17 residues. Trimming removed 6 bases at V and 3 bases at J, with 23 bases between. CDR3 loop: CSVRMGSGTTDTGELFF. The CDR3 nucleotides read TGCAGCGTACGAATGGGGAGCGGGACAACGGACACCGGGGAGCTGTTTTTT.